The 17 T cell receptor beta chains in this list originate from one sample, sequenced in a study of blood T cell repertoires in COVID-19. Method: immunoSEQ multiplex PCR; TCRdb's copy keeps in-frame clones and lacks some. The sample yields over 70,000 clones, around 90% seen once. Sequenced sample: peripheral blood. These receptors were taken from a woman aged 80 or over with active or convalescent COVID-19.

This clone was recorded a few times. CDR3 amino acids: CAIRGASGGVFGGNTIYF. Written as DNA, the CDR3 is TGTGCAATCCGTGGGGCCTCAGGGGGCGTTTTCGGAGGAAACACCATATATTTT. The chain employs TRBV28 and TRBJ1-3; 8 positions agree with TRBD1. This CDR3 is built from 18 residues. Germline V CDR1 and CDR2: MDHEN, SYDVKM.

J is TRBJ2-1 and V is TRBV2, with D tentatively TRBD2 (6 bases). The germline V and J ends were trimmed by 6 bases and 7 bases, with 13 bases remaining between them. This CDR3 has 13 amino acids. From germline, CDR1 is SNHLY and CDR2 FYNNEI. The CDR3 sequence: CASSRLVQNEQFF. Written as DNA, the CDR3 is TGTGCCAGCAGCCGACTAGTACAAAATGAGCAGTTCTTC.

V is TRBV5-1 and J is TRBJ2-3; a weak D match, TRBD2 (5 bases). With 4 bases removed from V and 2 bases from J, the gap between germline ends came to 11 bases. The CDR3 contains 14 residues. Germline-derived CDR1 and CDR2 are SGHRS and YFSETQ. The CDR3 nucleotides are TGCGCCAGCAGCCGGGCGGGTTACACAGATACGCAGTATTTT. Translating it yields CASSRAGYTDTQYF. The complete variable domain, with remaining parts taken from reference TRBV5-1 and TRBJ2-3, reads KAGVTQTPRYLIKTRGQQVTLSCSPISGHRSVSWYQQTPGQGLQFLFEYFSETQRNKGNFPGRFSGRQFSNSRSEMNVSTLELGDSALYLCASSRAGYTDTQYFGPGTRLTVL.

This clone was seen a handful of times. V and J are TRBV3-1 (or the pseudogene TRBV3-2) and TRBJ2-3, with D tentatively TRBD2 (6 bases). Deletions cut 8 bases from V and 2 bases from J, with 26 bases between. CDR1 is LGHDT, CDR2 YNNKEL, per germline (reference sequence). The CDR3 loop spans 18 amino acids. The CDR3 sequence is CASPGERGEARDTDTQYF. DNA of the CDR3: TGTGCCAGCCCGGGGGAACGGGGAGAGGCGCGAGACACAGATACGCAGTATTTT.

V is TRBV15 and J is TRBJ1-5; D not resolved. V lost 3 bases, J lost 4 bases, and 7 bases lay in between. The CDR3 runs to 13 residues. Germline lookup yields CDR1 LNHNV and CDR2 YYDKDF (reference sequence). CDR3 nucleotides: TGTGCCACCAGCAGGGGAGCTAATCAGCCCCAGCATTTT. Translating it yields CATSRGANQPQHF. The full variable domain, in which reference TRBV15 and TRBJ1-5 provide the parts outside the CDR3, is DAMVIQNPRYQVTQFGKPVTLSCSQTLNHNVMYWYQQKSSQAPKLLFHYYDKDFNNEADTPDNFQSRRPNTSFCFLDIRSPGLGDTAMYLCATSRGANQPQHFGDGTRLSIL.

The genes are TRBV6-1 and TRBJ1-5; no clear D gene. The CDR3 covers 16 residues. The V end lost 2 bases, the J end lost 0 bases, and 11 bases lay between the germline ends. CDR1 and CDR2 (germline): MNHNS, SASEGT. Here the CDR3 reads CASSELGGLSNQPQHF. The CDR3, as DNA: TGTGCCAGCAGTGAACTGGGAGGGCTTAGCAATCAGCCCCAGCATTTT.

This rearrangement joins TRBV19 to TRBJ1-6; D call uncertain. With 2 bases removed from V and 10 bases from J, the gap between germline ends came to 12 bases. The CDR3 has 14 amino acids. Germline CDR1 and CDR2: LNHDA and SQIVND (reference sequence). CDR3 region: CASSITWNSSPLHF. As DNA, the CDR3 is TGTGCCAGTAGTATAACGTGGAATAGCTCACCCCTCCACTTT.

This clone was observed a handful of times. This sequence joins TRBV19 and TRBJ1-6; D is unclear. The CDR3 sequence is 14 residues long. The V end lost 7 bases, the J end lost 6 bases, and 13 bases lay between the germline ends. Germline lookup yields CDR1 LNHDA and CDR2 SQIVND (reference sequence). CDR3 sequence reads: CASMAEAINSPLHF. CDR3 coding DNA: TGTGCCAGTATGGCGGAGGCAATTAATTCACCCCTCCACTTT.

The V and J genes are TRBV28 and TRBJ1-2; TRBD1 matches 7 bases. This CDR3 spans 11 amino acids. V shed 8 bases, J shed 5 bases, and the junction held 2 bases outside the gene matches. Germline loops: CDR1 MDHEN, CDR2 SYDVKM. The chain's CDR3 is CASGQVYGYTF. CDR3 coding DNA: TGTGCCAGCGGACAGGTATATGGCTACACCTTC.

This clone has only one observation. The chain has TRBV6-4 and TRBJ2-3; 11 bases align to TRBD2. After removal of 5 bases from V and 2 bases from J, the junction contained 12 bases not matched to a gene. Germline values: CDR1 MRHNA, CDR2 SNTAGT. The CDR3 has 18 residues. CDR3 amino acids: CASSRRALAGGVTDTQYF. The DNA of the CDR3 is TGTGCCAGCAGTCGACGGGCCCTAGCGGGAGGTGTCACAGATACGCAGTATTTT.

This clone was detected only once. The chain employs TRBV18 and TRBJ1-1; D is possibly TRBD1 (5 bases). CDR1 KGHSH and CDR2 LQKENI come from the germline V gene. The CDR3 is made up of 14 amino acids. V was shortened by 6 bases and J by 3 bases, with 14 bases between the two germline ends. Here the CDR3 reads CASSLGGFDTEAFF. CDR3 DNA: TGTGCCAGCTCCCTCGGGGGGTTCGACACTGAAGCTTTCTTT. Full variable domain (rest looked up from reference TRBV18 and TRBJ1-1): NAGVMQNPRHLVRRRGQEARLRCSPMKGHSHVYWYRQLPEEGLKFMVYLQKENIIDESGMPKERFSAEFPKEGPSILRIQQVVRGDSAAYFCASSLGGFDTEAFFGQGTRLTVV.

J is TRBJ2-7 and V is TRBV11-2, with TRBD1 identical over 7 bases. Germline trimming cut 5 bases from V and 3 bases from J; bases unmatched to any gene: 4. Germline V gene lookup returns CDR1 SGHAT and CDR2 FQNNGV. This CDR3 is built from 13 residues. CDR3: CASSTGQIYEQYF. The CDR3 bases are TGTGCCAGCAGCACGGGACAGATCTACGAGCAGTACTTC. The full variable domain, completed using reference TRBV11-2 and TRBJ2-7, is EAGVAQSPRYKIIEKRQSVAFWCNPISGHATLYWYQQILGQGPKLLIQFQNNGVVDDSQLPKDRFSAERLKGVDSTLKIQPAKLEDSAVYLCASSTGQIYEQYFGPGTRLTVT.

This clone has only one observation. This chain connects TRBV28 to TRBJ2-1; 11 bases line up with TRBD2. V trimming: 7 bases; J trimming: 6 bases; junction bases outside the gene matches: 14. CDR1 MDHEN and CDR2 SYDVKM come from the germline V gene. The CDR3 spans 17 residues. CDR3 residues: CASTHTLGLAVINEQFF. For the CDR3, the DNA is TGTGCCAGCACACACACTTTGGGACTAGCGGTGATCAATGAGCAGTTCTTC.

CDR3 sequence (DNA): TGTGCCAGCAGTTTGCAGGGGAGGGACCAGTACTTC. Protein: CASSLQGRDQYF. The gene calls are TRBV28 and TRBJ2-5, with D perhaps matching TRBD2 (7 bases). The CDR3 has 12 amino acids. Trimming took 3 bases from V and 10 from J, leaving 12 bases between them. CDR1 and CDR2 (germline): MDHEN, SYDVKM.

The rearrangement links TRBV5-6 to TRBJ1-3; 8 bases line up with TRBD1. The germline CDR1 and CDR2 sequences are SGHDT and YYEEEE. The CDR3 has 16 amino acids. V shed 3 bases and J 1 base; nucleotides not matched to a gene: 6. CDR3 residues: CASSWTGYASGNTIYF. For the CDR3, the DNA is TGTGCCAGCAGCTGGACAGGGTACGCGTCTGGAAACACCATATATTTT.

The chain recombines TRBV7-2 with TRBJ1-2; D unresolved. V shed 4 bases and J shed 5 bases, with 11 bases lying between them. The CDR3 totals 13 residues. Germline V CDR1 and CDR2: SGHTA, FQGNSA. CDR3 amino acids: CASSSTEGYGYTF. The DNA for the CDR3 is TGTGCCAGCAGCTCGACGGAGGGTTATGGCTACACCTTC.

The gene calls are TRBV6-5 and TRBJ1-5; no firm D call. There are 14 residues in the CDR3. Trimming left V 8 bases short and J 0 bases short, with 11 bases between. Looked up from germline, CDR1 is MNHEY and CDR2 is SVGAGI. CDR3 nucleotide sequence: TGTGCCAGCCGTCGGAGCCTTAGCAATCAGCCCCAGCATTTT. It yields the protein CASRRSLSNQPQHF.